The 26 T cell receptor beta chains below were found in one sample sequenced in a study of OX40 agonist ivuxolimab in advanced cancers. Only in-frame clones appear in the TCRdb table, and some are missing; sequencing was by immunoSEQ multiplex PCR. The sample contains approximately 61,000 clones, 70% to 90% of which appear only once. Material: CD4+ or CD8+ T cells sorted from blood, obtained in a trial of the OX40 agonist ivuxolimab. Receptors originate from an adult with an advanced solid tumor such as melanoma, head and neck, liver or kidney cancer.

The chain carries TRBV30 and TRBJ2-7; the D gene could be TRBD1 or TRBD2 (6 bases each). The V end lost 3 bases, the J end lost 3 bases, and 15 bases lay between the germline ends. The V gene's germline CDR1 is GTSNPN and CDR2 SVGIG (reference sequence). This CDR3 is 14 amino acids long. The CDR3 DNA reads TGTGCCTGGAGCGGGGGCCATTGGGTCTACGAGCAGTACTTC. Translating it yields CAWSGGHWVYEQYF.

The rearrangement links TRBV18 to TRBJ1-1, with D unresolved. This CDR3 has 16 residues. V lost 1 base to trimming and J lost 0 bases, with 12 bases between them. Per germline, CDR1 KGHSH and CDR2 LQKENI. In nucleotides, the CDR3 is TGTGCCAGCTCACCACTGCCAGGACTGTTGAACACTGAAGCTTTCTTT. Amino acids: CASSPLPGLLNTEAFF.

V and J are TRBV29-1 and TRBJ2-3; TRBD2 matches 9 bases. CDR1 and CDR2 from the germline V gene are SQVTM and ANQGSEA. This CDR3 is 11 amino acids long. The junction had 2 bases not matched to a gene; V was cut back by 5 bases and J by 8 bases. CDR3 sequence (DNA): TGCAGCGTTACACTAGCGGGTACGCAGTATTTT. It is translated as CSVTLAGTQYF.

V usage is TRBV7-3 and J usage is TRBJ2-2; weak D call: TRBD2 (6 bases). The V end was cut by 5 bases, the J end by 3 bases, with 13 bases between. Germline V gene sequence: CDR1 SGHTA, CDR2 FQGTGA. The CDR3 consists of 15 residues. The CDR3 reads CASSLKTRDTGELFF. The CDR3 nucleotides read TGTGCCAGCAGCCTAAAGACTAGAGACACCGGGGAGCTGTTTTTT.

The rearrangement links TRBV7-9 to TRBJ2-1, with TRBD2 matching 7 bases. V shed 0 bases and J 5 bases; nucleotides not matched to a gene: 4. Germline CDR1 reads SEHNR; CDR2 reads FQNEAQ (reference sequence). The CDR3 is 15 residues long. The CDR3 nucleotides read TGTGCCAGCAGCTTAGCGGGAGGGAATCACAATGAGCAGTTCTTC. Translation: CASSLAGGNHNEQFF.

In DNA, the CDR3 is TGCGCCAGCAGCTTCGGGACTAGCGGCAATGAGCAGTTCTTC. Protein: CASSFGTSGNEQFF. The chain is built from TRBV5-1 and TRBJ2-1, with 11 bases identical to TRBD2. Germline V CDR1 and CDR2: SGHRS, YFSETQ. Trimming took 2 bases from V and 6 from J; bases not matched to a gene: 1. The CDR3 is 14 residues long.

This clone occurred a few times. The genes are TRBV5-1 and TRBJ2-7; 12 bases map to TRBD2. With V trimmed by 4 bases and J by 3 bases, 2 bases remained unmatched. The germline CDR1 and CDR2 sequences are SGHRS and YFSETQ. CDR3 length equals 14 residues. CDR3 coding DNA: TGCGCCAGCAGCACACTAGCGGGAGGCTACGAGCAGTACTTC. Its protein product is CASSTLAGGYEQYF.

V and J are TRBV19 and TRBJ1-4; TRBD1 is a possible D gene (5 bases). The CDR3 sequence is 12 residues long. Germline CDR1 LNHDA, CDR2 SQIVND (reference sequence). Trimming pared 7 bases from V and 6 bases from J, leaving 9 bases between. The CDR3 reads CASTARDEKLFF. Here the CDR3 DNA reads TGTGCCAGTACCGCCAGGGATGAAAAACTGTTTTTT. Filled out from reference TRBV19 and TRBJ1-4, the complete variable domain reads DGGITQSPKYLFRKEGQNVTLSCEQNLNHDAMYWYRQDPGQGLRLIYYSQIVNDFQKGDIAEGYSVSREKKESFPLTVTSAQKNPTAFYLCASTARDEKLFFGSGTQLSVL.

The V and J genes are TRBV7-8 and TRBJ2-7; D unclear. The length of the CDR3 is 14 residues. Germline V CDR1 and CDR2: SGHVS, FQNEAQ. Trimming left V 5 bases short and J 2 bases short, with 13 bases between. CDR3 in DNA: TGTGCCAGCAGCAATCTCGGATTAGCCTACGAGCAGTACTTC. Its translation: CASSNLGLAYEQYF.

The chain couples TRBV7-9 to TRBJ1-1; D remains ambiguous. Trimming stripped 3 bases from V and 3 bases from J, with 8 bases between. The CDR3 extends over 13 amino acids. The germline V gene encodes CDR1 SEHNR and CDR2 FQNEAQ (reference sequence). In DNA form, the CDR3 reads TGTGCCAGCAGCTTGGAAGGCCACACTGAAGCTTTCTTT. Residues: CASSLEGHTEAFF.

The V and J genes are TRBV30 and TRBJ2-3; D ambiguous. In germline, CDR1 is GTSNPN, CDR2 SVGIG (reference sequence). V gave up 4 bases and J gave up 0 bases, with 11 bases separating them. The CDR3 loop spans 14 amino acids. The CDR3 nucleotides are TGTGCCTGGACATTTCTTTTCAGCACAGATACGCAGTATTTT. Translation: CAWTFLFSTDTQYF.

The chain recombines TRBV30 with TRBJ2-7; a weak D match, TRBD2 (6 bases). The CDR3 covers 14 residues. Germline values: CDR1 GTSNPN, CDR2 SVGIG (reference sequence). The V end was cut by 6 bases, the J end by 0 bases, with 15 bases between. The CDR3 DNA reads as TGTGCCTGTCCCAAGGTAGCGGACTCCTACGAGCAGTACTTC. This gives the protein CACPKVADSYEQYF.

This chain uses TRBV18 with TRBJ2-3; 7 nucleotides agree with TRBD1. Germline CDR1 KGHSH, CDR2 LQKENI. V gave up 4 bases and J gave up 4 bases; unmatched junction bases: 5. This CDR3 spans 14 amino acids. In DNA, the CDR3 is TGTGCCAGCTCACGAGGGCAGGGGGCAGATACGCAGTATTTT. Its translation is CASSRGQGADTQYF.

This sequence joins TRBV6-5 and TRBJ1-2, with 8 bases identical to TRBD1. CDR1 and CDR2 from the germline V gene are MNHEY and SVGAGI. After removal of 2 bases from V and 5 bases from J, the junction contained 1 base not matched to a gene. CDR3 length: 13 amino acids. The CDR3 spells CASSYRTGYGYTF. CDR3 in DNA: TGTGCCAGCAGTTACCGGACAGGGTATGGCTACACCTTC.

The rearrangement links TRBV7-3 to TRBJ1-3; D uncertain. Trimming took 0 bases from V and 0 from J, leaving 6 bases between them. From germline, CDR1 is SGHTA and CDR2 FQGTGA. The CDR3 has 15 amino acids. This CDR3 reads CASSLTGNSGNTIYF. CDR3 in DNA: TGTGCCAGCAGCTTAACGGGTAACTCTGGAAACACCATATATTTT.

V is TRBV6-1 and J is TRBJ1-5; D is uncertain. V dropped 6 bases and J dropped 3 bases, with 9 bases sitting between them. CDR1 and CDR2 (germline): MNHNS, SASEGT. This CDR3 has 13 amino acids. The CDR3 DNA reads as TGTGCCAGCAGGTTACAGTCCAATCAGCCCCAGCATTTT. It specifies CASRLQSNQPQHF.

The table lists this clone with a few counts. This chain joins TRBV25-1 and TRBJ2-2, with D maybe TRBD1 (6 bases). CDR3 length: 15 residues. The V and J ends lost 3 bases and 4 bases respectively, with 12 bases between them. CDR1 is MGHDK, CDR2 SYGVNS, per germline. In DNA, the CDR3 is TGTGCCAGCAGTGAGGACAGTGGGCGCACCGGGGAGCTGTTTTTT. Protein sequence: CASSEDSGRTGELFF.

The V call is TRBV7-7, the J call TRBJ2-1; maybe TRBD1 (6 bases). V was cut by 4 bases and J by 6 bases, with 10 bases left in between. Germline CDR1 is SSHAT and CDR2 is FNYEAQ (reference sequence). The CDR3 consists of 13 residues. This CDR3 is CASSSTGSNEQFF. CDR3 in DNA: TGTGCCAGCAGCTCTACAGGGTCCAATGAGCAGTTCTTC.

This clone occurred a few times. The chain is built from TRBV5-1 and TRBJ1-3, with a tentative D call TRBD1 (5 bases). Germline CDR1 is SGHRS and CDR2 is YFSETQ. V was trimmed by 0 bases and J by 1 base, leaving 8 bases between them. The CDR3 totals 15 residues. CDR3 region: CASSLVEGSGNTIYF. DNA for the CDR3: TGCGCCAGCAGCTTGGTTGAGGGGTCTGGAAACACCATATATTTT.

The V gene is TRBV6-6, the J gene TRBJ1-2; 7 positions agree with TRBD1. The CDR3 has 13 amino acids. V dropped 7 bases and J dropped 2; count of bases not matched to a gene: 4. CDR1 MNHNY and CDR2 SVGAGI come from the germline V gene (reference sequence). As DNA, the CDR3 is TGTGCCAGCACCGAGGACAGGAACTATGGCTACACCTTC. This codes for CASTEDRNYGYTF.

The chain joins TRBV4-3 to TRBJ2-7, with 9 bases lining up with TRBD2. The germline CDR1 and CDR2 sequences are LGHNA and YSLEER. The CDR3 totals 17 residues. Losses at the gene ends were 1 base for V and 1 base for J; bases not matched to a gene: 8. DNA of the CDR3: TGCGCCAGCAGCCAAGGAATAGCGGGAGCTTCATCCTACGAGCAGTACTTC. Translation: CASSQGIAGASSYEQYF.

J is TRBJ1-3 and V is TRBV7-2, with D maybe TRBD1 (5 bases). The CDR3 sequence is 13 residues long. Trimming stripped 1 base from V and 7 bases from J, with 8 bases between. Germline CDR1 and CDR2: SGHTA and FQGNSA. CDR3 residues: CASSLGGSNTIYF. In DNA form, the CDR3 reads TGTGCCAGCAGCTTAGGGGGGAGTAACACCATATATTTT.

This rearrangement joins TRBV4-3 to TRBJ2-2, with D hard to call. The CDR3 sequence is 13 residues long. CDR1 and CDR2 (germline): LGHNA, YSLEER. With 4 bases removed from V and 6 bases from J, the gap between germline ends came to 9 bases. CDR3 bases: TGCGCCAGCAGCCGACGTCCCTCCGGGGAGCTGTTTTTT. It is translated as CASSRRPSGELFF.

The chain couples TRBV7-9 to TRBJ2-7, with D perhaps TRBD2 (6 bases). Germline CDR1 is SEHNR and CDR2 is FQNEAQ (reference sequence). The CDR3 length is 13 residues. Trimming left V 4 bases short and J 5 bases short, with 12 bases between. CDR3 DNA sequence: TGTGCCAGCAGCTCTAGTTGGGGGGACGAGCAGTACTTC. Encoded protein: CASSSSWGDEQYF.

The genes are TRBV5-1 and TRBJ1-2; 12 bases fit TRBD1. Per germline, CDR1 SGHRS and CDR2 YFSETQ. Trimming removed 2 bases from V and 7 bases from J; junction bases left unmatched: 6. This CDR3 has 15 residues. CDR3 DNA: TGCGCCAGCAGCTTAGCCGGGACAGGGGGCGGTGGCTACACCTTC. Translating it yields CASSLAGTGGGGYTF.

The chain couples TRBV7-9 to TRBJ2-1; D remains unclear. CDR3 length equals 16 residues. Germline V lookup: CDR1 SEHNR, CDR2 FQNEAQ (reference sequence). Trimming pared 5 bases from V and 2 bases from J, leaving 16 bases between. The CDR3 DNA is TGTGCCAGCAGCCTCCGGCGGAGCACGACCTACAATGAGCAGTTCTTC. It is translated as CASSLRRSTTYNEQFF.